This T cell receptor (beta chain) was retrieved from a study of vaccination effects on CD4 cells after COVID-19. Study as a whole: Every participant took two doses of the BNT162b2 or mRNA-1273 vaccine.

A word on this clone: Its antigen is currently unknown.

The germline V gene has CDR1 SEHNR and CDR2 FQNEAQ (reference sequence). The CDR3 loop spans 15 amino acids. V lost 3 bases, J lost 7 bases, and 13 bases lay in between. Study-wide findings and caveats: Clones that were induced by infection or by vaccine showed marked contraction late after vaccination.

Sequencing was performed with immunoSEQ multiplex PCR; in TCRdb, only in-frame clones are kept and a portion is missing. The sample has 71,000 or so clones; around 72% are singletons. Expansion with viral peptide pools was applied to antigen-specific CD4+ T cells by the ViraFEST assay prior to sequencing. The authors isolated CD4+ T cells after around nine days of culture. People in the vaccine group had not been infected with SARS-CoV-2 before, and their nucleocapsid antibodies were negative. Half-medium replacement with IL-2 medium occurred on days 3 and 7. The J gene is TRBJ1-6, the V gene TRBV7-9; the D is unclear. This receptor was taken from a human donor who received a COVID-19 vaccine. The sample consisted of CD4+ T cells from PBMCs cultured with HCoV-OC43 spike peptides, taken before COVID-19 vaccination. Subset denoted: HCoV-OC43 spike overlapping peptide pool stimulation. The CDR3 reads CASSFLGRLNSPLHF. The CDR3 coding sequence is TGTGCCAGCAGCTTTCTCGGACGGTTGAATTCACCCCTCCACTTT.